The clone carrying this T cell receptor beta chain was detected a few times. In TCRdb, the reads were re-called with MiXCR into one record per CDR3 protein. This sample yields some 300,000 distinct CDR3 sequences, of which around 9.1% are seen a single time; around 2.4% belongs to the top ten. This entry is derived from a study of T cell repertoires in cytomegalovirus infection. This CDR3 is 17 amino acids long. Germline CDR1 is SGHRS and CDR2 is YFSETQ. V lost 0 bases and J 4 bases, leaving 18 bases between the germline ends. The receptor comes from a human donor in good health (CMV status not recorded). Some clones in this sample may be carry-over from other donors' samples. The sequenced sample was PBMCs. The V and J genes are TRBV5-1 and TRBJ2-3; D gene unclear. The CDR3 is CASSLVPAGSAPDTQYF. In nucleotides, the CDR3 is TGCGCCAGCAGCTTGGTCCCAGCCGGGTCGGCCCCAGATACGCAGTATTTT.